This T cell receptor (beta chain) stems from a study of metastatic and nonmetastatic thyroid tumors. Study details: Repertoire data that came from the blood and tumor or nodule tissue of malignant and benign thyroid patients were compared.

This clone is labeled as medium-sized. Its antigen is not known. The length of the CDR3 is 15 residues. V shed 6 bases, J shed 5 bases, and the junction held 11 bases outside the gene matches. CDR1 is MDHEN, CDR2 SYDVKM, per germline. Per the authors' pipeline: Construction of a distant-metastasis classifier for papillary thyroid cancer relied on CDR3 differences across clinicopathological groups. With MiXCR, TCRdb called clones anew from the PCR reads. TCRdb's processing, not the study's, gives the V and J calls here. Among nearly 15,000 clones listed, roughly 20% were seen once. Patients underwent thyroid surgery, and none had received any treatment before it. General study results and limits: Reported TCR beta diversity, measured in blood and tumor, was significantly higher for malignant thyroid tumors than for benign nodules.

The specimen was blood. The gene calls are TRBV28 and TRBJ1-1, with 8 bases lining up with TRBD1. This clonotype originated in a female donor with papillary thyroid cancer or a benign thyroid nodule (not recorded which). Some clones in this sample may be carry-over from other donors' samples. The chain's CDR3 is CASSPDRAGATEAFF. The CDR3 DNA reads as TGTGCCAGCAGCCCGGACAGGGCGGGGGCTACTGAAGCTTTCTTT.